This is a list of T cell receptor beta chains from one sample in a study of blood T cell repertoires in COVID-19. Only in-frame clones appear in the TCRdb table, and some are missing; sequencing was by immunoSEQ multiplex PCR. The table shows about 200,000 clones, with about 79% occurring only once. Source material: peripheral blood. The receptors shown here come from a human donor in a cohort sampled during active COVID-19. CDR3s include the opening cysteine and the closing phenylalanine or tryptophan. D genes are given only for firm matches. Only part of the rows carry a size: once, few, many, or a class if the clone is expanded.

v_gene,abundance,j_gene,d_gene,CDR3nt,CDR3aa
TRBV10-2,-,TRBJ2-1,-,TGCGCCAGCAGTGAGTCTACAGATTACAATGAGCAGTTCTTC,CASSESTDYNEQFF
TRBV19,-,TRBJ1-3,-,TGTGCCAGTAGGAGTCACGCGGTCGTCTCTGGAAACACCATATATTTT,CASRSHAVVSGNTIYF
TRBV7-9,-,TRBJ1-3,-,TGTGCCAGCAGCTTGGAGGTAATCTCTGGAAACACCATATATTTT,CASSLEVISGNTIYF
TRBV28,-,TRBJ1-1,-,TGTGCCAGCACCATTTGGCGCACGGGAGGTGAAGCTTTCTTT,CASTIWRTGGEAFF
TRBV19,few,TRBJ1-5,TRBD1,TGTGCCAGTAGTACCTACAGGGGGCGAATTGAGCCCCAGCATTTT,CASSTYRGRIEPQHF
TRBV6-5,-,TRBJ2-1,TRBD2,TGTGCCAGCAGCGTACTAGCGGGCTCCTACAATGAGCAGTTCTTC,CASSVLAGSYNEQFF
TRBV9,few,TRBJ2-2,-,TGTGCCAGCAGCGTAGCTATTTTGGCCGGGGAGCTGTTTTTT,CASSVAILAGELFF
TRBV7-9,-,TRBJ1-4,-,TGTGCCAGCAGCTTAGGTAGGGGAGGTGAAAAACTGTTTTTT,CASSLGRGGEKLFF
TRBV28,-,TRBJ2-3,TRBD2,TGTGCCAGCAGTTCCCGGACTAGCGGGAGATTAAGCACAGATACGCAGTATTTT,CASSSRTSGRLSTDTQYF
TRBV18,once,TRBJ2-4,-,TGTGCCAGCTCTCTCGGGGACACCACTTCAGCCAAAAACATTCAGTACTTC,CASSLGDTTSAKNIQYF
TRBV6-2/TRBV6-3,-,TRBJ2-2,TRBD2,TGTGCCAGCAGTTACAGTGTAGCGGGATATACCGGGGAGCTGTTTTTT,CASSYSVAGYTGELFF
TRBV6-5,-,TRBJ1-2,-,TGTGCCAGCAGTTACGGGCAGGGTAGAGGCTATGGCTACACCTTC,CASSYGQGRGYGYTF
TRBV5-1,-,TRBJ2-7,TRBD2,TGCGCCAGCAGCTTGGGGGCTAGCGGGTTTAGCTCCTACGAGCAGTACTTC,CASSLGASGFSSYEQYF
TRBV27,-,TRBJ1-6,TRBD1,TGTGCCAGCAGTTTCGCCACGACAGGGCCATGGACACCCCTCCACTTT,CASSFATTGPWTPLHF
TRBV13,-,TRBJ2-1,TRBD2,TGTGCCAGCAGCTTATTGTTCTCCCTAGCGGGAGACGCCTACAATGAGCAGTTCTTC,CASSLLFSLAGDAYNEQFF
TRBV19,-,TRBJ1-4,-,TGTGCCAGTAGAGGTTCAGGGTCCGCAACTAATGAAAAACTGTTTTTT,CASRGSGSATNEKLFF
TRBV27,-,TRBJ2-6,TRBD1,TGTGCCAGCAGTTTGAATCCGGGACAGGGCCTCTCTGGGGCCAACGTCCTGACTTTC,CASSLNPGQGLSGANVLTF
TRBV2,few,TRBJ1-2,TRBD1,TGTGCCAGCAGCGTTCCTGGACAGGGTCCCTATGGCTACACCTTC,CASSVPGQGPYGYTF
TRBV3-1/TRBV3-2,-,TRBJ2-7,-,TGTGCCAGCAGCCGAAACAGGGACGAGCAGTACTTC,CASSRNRDEQYF
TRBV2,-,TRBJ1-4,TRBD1,TGTGCCAGCAGCAGACAGGGAATGGGGGAAAAACTGTTTTTT,CASSRQGMGEKLFF
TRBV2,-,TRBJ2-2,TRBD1,TGTGCCAGCAGTAGGGACAGGGGAACGGGGGAGCTGTTTTTT,CASSRDRGTGELFF
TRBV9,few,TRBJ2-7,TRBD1,TGTGCCAGCAGCCCGCACAGGGGAGCTGGCTACGAGCAGTACTTC,CASSPHRGAGYEQYF